Listed below are T cell receptor beta chains from one sample, sequenced in a study of blood T cell repertoires in COVID-19. Data came from immunoSEQ multiplex PCR; TCRdb stores just in-frame clones and leaves some out. Of roughly 250,000 clones in the sample, around 82% were seen once. Input material: PBMCs or T cells enriched from blood (not recorded which). The receptor source for this set is a woman aged 40 to 50 who had been exposed to COVID-19. CDR3s include the opening cysteine and the closing phenylalanine or tryptophan. D genes are given only for firm matches. Clone size is stated in some rows and not others, as once, few, many or a class when expanded.

abundance,len,v_gene,d_gene,j_gene,CDR3nt,CDR3aa
-,15,TRBV5-1,TRBD2,TRBJ2-3,TGCGCCAGCAGGATGACTAGCGGGTCTGCAGATACGCAGTATTTT,CASRMTSGSADTQYF
-,14,TRBV3-1/TRBV3-2,-,TRBJ2-7,TGTGCCAGCAGCCAAGGACGACAGTTCTACGAGCAGTACTTC,CASSQGRQFYEQYF
-,11,TRBV28,-,TRBJ2-1,TGTGCCAGCAGTTTACTGAATGAGCAGTTCTTC,CASSLLNEQFF
-,13,TRBV7-9,-,TRBJ1-2,TGTGCCAGCAGCTTACCAGCTAACTATGGCTACACCTTC,CASSLPANYGYTF
-,18,TRBV19,TRBD2,TRBJ2-1,TGTGCCAGTAGTAACAGACTAGCGGGGGGGCCTCGGTACAATGAGCAGTTCTTC,CASSNRLAGGPRYNEQFF
-,12,TRBV20-1,-,TRBJ1-1,TGCAGTGCTAGTAACAGTGGGACTGAAGCTTTCTTT,CSASNSGTEAFF
-,16,TRBV18,TRBD2,TRBJ2-1,TGTGCCAGCTCACCGCTCGGACTAGCTGTGGACAATGAGCAGTTCTTC,CASSPLGLAVDNEQFF
-,19,TRBV2,TRBD2,TRBJ2-2,TGTGCCCTTCAAGGCATAATCCCCGGGACTAGCGGGGATACCGGGGAGCTGTTTTTT,CALQGIIPGTSGDTGELFF
-,15,TRBV5-1,TRBD1,TRBJ1-2,TGCGCCAGCAGCCCCCTCGAAAGGGGGCCCTATGGCTACACCTTC,CASSPLERGPYGYTF
-,14,TRBV27,-,TRBJ2-3,TGTGCCAGCAGCTGGGCAACTAGCACAGATACGCAGTATTTT,CASSWATSTDTQYF
-,13,TRBV5-5,-,TRBJ1-4,TGTGCCAGCGGCCCCCCCGTCAGTGAAAAACTGTTTTTT,CASGPPVSEKLFF
-,16,TRBV3-1/TRBV3-2,TRBD2,TRBJ2-7,TGTGCCAGCAGCCCCCCCTGGGCTAGCGGGGGCTACGAGCAGTACTTC,CASSPPWASGGYEQYF
-,13,TRBV5-1,-,TRBJ2-6,TGCGCCAGCAGCGTCAGGGAAGTCAACGTCCTGACTTTC,CASSVREVNVLTF
-,14,TRBV7-2,TRBD1,TRBJ2-3,TGTGCCAGCAGCCCAGGACAGGGTGAAGATACGCAGTATTTT,CASSPGQGEDTQYF
-,15,TRBV3-1/TRBV3-2,-,TRBJ1-2,TGTGCCAGCAGCCGCTCACAGGGCTCTAACTATGGCTACACCTTC,CASSRSQGSNYGYTF
few,14,TRBV24-1,-,TRBJ2-2,TGTGCCACCAGTGATTTGCTAGAAACCGGGGAGCTGTTTTTT,CATSDLLETGELFF
few,15,TRBV2,TRBD1,TRBJ2-2,TGTGCCAGCCGTCCGGGACAGGCGAACACCGGGGAGCTGTTTTTT,CASRPGQANTGELFF
-,15,TRBV7-3,TRBD2,TRBJ2-2,TGTGCCAGCAGCGAAACTAGCGGCCGGGGCGGGGAGCTGTTTTTT,CASSETSGRGGELFF
-,17,TRBV4-1,TRBD1,TRBJ2-7,TGCGCCAGCAGCCACCAGGCCCAGGGGGCGTCCTCCTACGAGCAGTACTTC,CASSHQAQGASSYEQYF
-,15,TRBV6-5,TRBD2,TRBJ2-3,TGTGCCAGCAGTTACCGGGGTTCGGGAGGTGATACGCAGTATTTT,CASSYRGSGGDTQYF
few,14,TRBV28,TRBD1,TRBJ1-3,TGTGCCAGCAGATCGACAGGGATTGGAAACACCATATATTTT,CASRSTGIGNTIYF
once,12,TRBV19,-,TRBJ1-2,TGTGCCAGTAGTACAGGGGACTATGGCTACACCTTC,CASSTGDYGYTF
once,15,TRBV27,TRBD2,TRBJ2-3,TGTGCCAGCAGTTTCTATAGCGGGGGGGCAGATACGCAGTATTTT,CASSFYSGGADTQYF
-,14,TRBV19,-,TRBJ1-2,TGTGCCAGTAGTATAGCAGGCTATAACTATGGCTACACCTTC,CASSIAGYNYGYTF
-,17,TRBV4-2,-,TRBJ2-1,TGTGCCAGCAGCCAACCCTCCGGGGGAAGGTCCTACAATGAGCAGTTCTTC,CASSQPSGGRSYNEQFF
-,16,TRBV7-2,TRBD2,TRBJ2-3,TGTGCCAGCAGCTTTCCGACTAGCGGATACACAGATACGCAGTATTTT,CASSFPTSGYTDTQYF
once,16,TRBV9,-,TRBJ2-3,TGTGCCAGCAGCCCCTGGTCGACAGGCGGCACAGATACGCAGTATTTT,CASSPWSTGGTDTQYF
-,15,TRBV18,-,TRBJ1-2,TGTGCCAGCTCACTGGGGCAGGAACTGAACTATGGCTACACCTTC,CASSLGQELNYGYTF
-,12,TRBV6-6,TRBD1,TRBJ1-2,TGTGCCAGCAGTGTGAGGGACAGCGCCTACACCTTC,CASSVRDSAYTF
-,16,TRBV7-3,-,TRBJ2-1,TGTGCCAGCAGCTTAATGATGGCGGGCTCCTACAATGAGCAGTTCTTC,CASSLMMAGSYNEQFF
-,18,TRBV18,-,TRBJ2-7,TGTGCCAGCTCACCCTCAACTTCCGACAGTCGGGTAACCTACGAGCAGTACTTC,CASSPSTSDSRVTYEQYF
once,15,TRBV5-8,-,TRBJ1-1,TGTGCCAGCAGTCAATGGCGACAGATGAACACTGAAGCTTTCTTT,CASSQWRQMNTEAFF
once,17,TRBV2,TRBD1,TRBJ2-7,TGTGCCAGCGTTCCGGGACAGGGGGTAAAAGGGTCGTACGAGCAGTACTTC,CASVPGQGVKGSYEQYF
-,18,TRBV25-1,-,TRBJ1-6,TGTGCCAGCAGTGCACGCGGGCCAGGCTTCGTCTATAATTCACCCCTCCACTTT,CASSARGPGFVYNSPLHF
-,15,TRBV3-1/TRBV3-2,TRBD1,TRBJ1-2,TGTGCCAGCAGCCAAGATTTCTCCGGGACAGTTGGCTACACCTTC,CASSQDFSGTVGYTF
-,15,TRBV7-8,-,TRBJ1-3,TGTGCCAGCAGCTTAGTAAGGGGATCTGGAAACACCATATATTTT,CASSLVRGSGNTIYF
few,16,TRBV28,-,TRBJ1-6,TGTGCCAGCAGTTCCCGCTATACCGCGGGAAATTCACCCCTCCACTTT,CASSSRYTAGNSPLHF
-,15,TRBV19,TRBD1,TRBJ1-6,TGTGCCAGTAGAGTACAGGGGGGTTATAATTCACCCCTCCACTTT,CASRVQGGYNSPLHF
-,16,TRBV7-9,-,TRBJ1-4,TGTGCCAGCAGCGCGAGAAACGACAGGAGGTATGAAAAACTGTTTTTT,CASSARNDRRYEKLFF
-,17,TRBV3-1/TRBV3-2,TRBD1,TRBJ1-1,TGTGCCAGCAGTCTCTGGGGGACAGGGGGCCCGAACACTGAAGCTTTCTTT,CASSLWGTGGPNTEAFF
-,15,TRBV4-1,TRBD1,TRBJ1-4,TGCGCCAGCAGCCAATTACAGGGGGGGGATGAAAAACTGTTTTTT,CASSQLQGGDEKLFF
-,13,TRBV11-1,-,TRBJ1-1,TGTGCCAGCAGTCGCGGACAGAACACTGAAGCTTTCTTT,CASSRGQNTEAFF
-,14,TRBV6-2/TRBV6-3,-,TRBJ1-2,TGTGCCAGCAGTTCCACAGGTGGTCGCTATGGCTACACCTTC,CASSSTGGRYGYTF
many,16,TRBV7-3,TRBD1,TRBJ2-2,TGTGCCAGCAGCCCACAAACAGGGGGCAAGCACGGGGAGCTGTTTTTT,CASSPQTGGKHGELFF
-,14,TRBV12-2,-,TRBJ2-5,TGTGCAAGCCCTAGGGGCAGGGTAGGAGAGACCCAGTACTTC,CASPRGRVGETQYF
-,16,TRBV3-1/TRBV3-2,TRBD1,TRBJ1-6,TGTGCCAGCAGCCAGGACAGGGAGGGATATAATTCACCCCTCCACTTT,CASSQDREGYNSPLHF
-,13,TRBV19,-,TRBJ1-1,TGTGCCAGTAGTATAGGGGAAGGGGTAGAAGCTTTCTTT,CASSIGEGVEAFF
-,15,TRBV15,-,TRBJ1-6,TGTGCCACCAGCAGAGACAAGAACGGCCGAGCGTTCCTCCACTTT,CATSRDKNGRAFLHF
-,14,TRBV20-1,TRBD2,TRBJ2-3,TGCAGTGCTAGTAGGGCGGGGGGGCGTAGTACGCAGTATTTT,CSASRAGGRSTQYF
-,16,TRBV2,-,TRBJ1-1,TGTGCCAGCAGTCCATTACCAGAAGATATGAACACTGAAGCTTTCTTT,CASSPLPEDMNTEAFF
-,17,TRBV28,TRBD1,TRBJ1-1,TGTGCCAGCAGTTTGGCCACAGGGGGCCTGGAAGACACTGAAGCTTTCTTT,CASSLATGGLEDTEAFF
-,16,TRBV6-2/TRBV6-3,-,TRBJ2-5,TGTGCCAGCAGCCGACGTGACAGGAAGTACCAAGAGACCCAGTACTTC,CASSRRDRKYQETQYF
-,15,TRBV5-4,TRBD1,TRBJ2-3,TGTGCCAGCAGCTTGACAGGGGGTAATCTGGATACGCAGTATTTT,CASSLTGGNLDTQYF